What follows are 29 T cell receptor beta chains derived from one specimen sequenced in a study of Ad26.COV2.S vaccination and SARS-CoV-2 variants. Treatment defined: some 20 received Ad26.COV2.S at low or high dose, single or two shots; several received placebo; per-sample allocation not given. It was on day 63 after the first vaccine or placebo injection that samples were taken. Measured with immunoSEQ multiplex PCR; TCRdb has only the in-frame clones, and not every one. The sample shows 350,000 to 600,000 clones, 89% of them seen only once. This material consisted of peripheral blood, taken in a trial of Ad26.COV2.S vaccine versus placebo. These receptors all stem from a person between 18 and 59 years old who received the Ad26.COV2.S COVID-19 vaccine or a placebo.

The chain is built from TRBV4-3 and TRBJ1-4; TRBD1 might be the D (6 bases). The V and J ends lost 0 bases and 8 bases respectively, with 22 bases between them. Looked up from germline, CDR1 is LGHNA and CDR2 is YSLEER. This CDR3 has 18 amino acids. CDR3 sequence reads: CASSQDRLGGRVGEKLFF. CDR3 coding DNA: TGCGCCAGCAGCCAAGATCGGTTGGGGGGCAGGGTGGGAGAAAAACTGTTTTTT.

The chain combines TRBV4-1 with TRBJ1-4; no clear D. Germline loops: CDR1 MGHRA, CDR2 YSYEKL. V lost 1 base and J 0 bases, leaving 15 bases between the germline ends. This CDR3 comprises 18 residues. The CDR3 DNA is TGCGCCAGCAGCCAAGTCGATCTGATCCCTGCAACTAATGAAAAACTGTTTTTT. Translating gives CASSQVDLIPATNEKLFF.

The chain employs TRBV2 and TRBJ2-5; D might be TRBD1 or TRBD2, each matching 5 bases. CDR3 length: 14 residues. Germline V CDR1 and CDR2: SNHLY, FYNNEI. Trimming took off 3 bases at V and 5 bases at J, with 13 bases between the two ends. CDR3 bases: TGTGCCAGCAGTGATTCAGGCTGGGGGGAGACCCAGTACTTC. This sequence encodes CASSDSGWGETQYF.

The rearrangement joins TRBV18 to TRBJ2-7; a possible D gene is TRBD2 (6 bases). The V end was cut by 3 bases, the J end by 7 bases, with 19 bases between. The germline V gene has CDR1 KGHSH and CDR2 LQKENI. The CDR3 is made up of 15 amino acids. As DNA, the CDR3 is TGTGCCAGCTCACCGACCGGGACTCTCCTCTTGGAGCAGTACTTC. This translates into CASSPTGTLLLEQYF.

The chain uses TRBV7-8 and TRBJ2-7; 10 positions agree with TRBD1. The J segment lost 1 base and the V segment lost 3 bases, leaving 15 bases of the junction unmatched. The CDR3 has 19 amino acids. CDR1 and CDR2 (germline): SGHVS, FQNEAQ. The CDR3 region is CASSLGKGTGASKSYEQYF. The DNA of the CDR3 is TGTGCCAGCAGCTTGGGGAAGGGGACAGGGGCTTCTAAATCCTACGAGCAGTACTTC.

This chain joins TRBV19 and TRBJ1-4, with D hard to call. The germline CDR1 and CDR2 sequences are LNHDA and SQIVND (reference sequence). The V and J ends lost 6 bases and 10 bases respectively, with 12 bases between them. The CDR3 is 12 residues long. The CDR3 here is CASRPRAGKLFF. As DNA, the CDR3 is TGTGCCAGTAGACCCCGGGCAGGAAAACTGTTTTTT.

The chain couples TRBV27 to TRBJ2-1; tentative D call: TRBD1 (6 bases). Germline-derived CDR1 and CDR2 are MNHEY and SMNVEV (reference sequence). V lost 6 bases, J lost 6 bases, and 12 bases lay in between. The CDR3 length is 13 residues. CDR3 DNA sequence: TGTGCCAGCAGGCGACAGGACAGCAATGAGCAGTTCTTC. Protein sequence: CASRRQDSNEQFF.

The CDR3 reads CASSRDRVEAFF. In DNA, the CDR3 is TGTGCCAGCAGCCGGGACAGAGTAGAAGCTTTCTTT. The chain links TRBV6-5 to TRBJ1-1, with 7 bases matching TRBD1. Germline V CDR1 and CDR2: MNHEY, SVGAGI. CDR3 size: 12 residues. Trimming took 6 bases from V and 8 from J; bases not matched to a gene: 6.

V and J are TRBV7-3 and TRBJ2-2; D remains ambiguous. Germline loops: CDR1 SGHTA, CDR2 FQGTGA. V lost 5 bases and J lost 5, with 9 bases in between. This CDR3 is built from 13 residues. The CDR3 DNA reads TGTGCCAGCAGCCCGGGCTGGACCGGGGAGCTGTTTTTT. Its protein is CASSPGWTGELFF.

This chain connects TRBV10-3 to TRBJ2-3; no firm D call. Germline V lookup: CDR1 ENHRY, CDR2 SYGVKD. The CDR3 is made up of 12 amino acids. With 3 bases removed from V and 2 bases from J, the gap between germline ends came to 3 bases. The CDR3 region is CAISDNTDTQYF. CDR3 nucleotide sequence: TGTGCCATCAGTGACAACACAGATACGCAGTATTTT.

This chain links TRBV14 with TRBJ1-2; D is perhaps TRBD1 (5 bases). In germline, CDR1 is SGHDN, CDR2 FVKESK. Trimming shortened V by 4 bases and J by 2 bases, and 11 bases separated the two germline ends. The length of the CDR3 is 14 residues. The CDR3: CASSLYGGNYGYTF. The CDR3 nucleotides read TGTGCCAGCAGCCTTTATGGGGGGAACTATGGCTACACCTTC. The whole variable domain, remainder taken from reference TRBV14 and TRBJ1-2, is EAGVTQFPSHSVIEKGQTVTLRCDPISGHDNLYWYRRVMGKEIKFLLHFVKESKQDESGMPNNRFLAERTGGTYSTLKVQPAELEDSGVYFCASSLYGGNYGYTFGSGTRLTVV.

The chain joins TRBV19 to TRBJ1-4; D is possibly TRBD1 (5 bases). This CDR3 region has 14 residues. Germline assignment: CDR1 LNHDA and CDR2 SQIVND (reference sequence). V was clipped by 6 bases and J by 0 bases, with 8 bases between them. The chain's CDR3 is CASSETATNEKLFF. The DNA for the CDR3 is TGTGCCAGTAGCGAGACAGCAACTAATGAAAAACTGTTTTTT.

The count of this clone is one. The V and J genes are TRBV7-3 and TRBJ2-5; 9 bases align to TRBD1. Germline loops: CDR1 SGHTA, CDR2 FQGTGA. The length of the CDR3 is 15 residues. V was clipped by 2 bases and J by 5 bases; unmatched bases: 6. The CDR3 DNA is TGTGCCAGCAGCTTAGGGGACAGGGATCTCGAGACCCAGTACTTC. Residues: CASSLGDRDLETQYF.

The V call is TRBV25-1, the J call TRBJ2-2, with D maybe TRBD2 (6 bases). This CDR3 is built from 16 residues. V lost 6 bases, J lost 4 bases, and 18 bases lay in between. Germline V lookup: CDR1 MGHDK, CDR2 SYGVNS. CDR3 sequence (DNA): TGTGCCAGCAGGCCCGTCATTGGTAGCGGCACCGGGGAGCTGTTTTTT. Encoded protein: CASRPVIGSGTGELFF.

This chain joins TRBV7-9 and TRBJ2-1; 10 nucleotides align to TRBD1. Germline values: CDR1 SEHNR, CDR2 FQNEAQ (reference sequence). V was pared by 2 bases and J by 6 bases, with 4 bases of the junction left unmatched. CDR3 length: 15 residues. The CDR3 sequence is CASSLRTGGPNEQFF. The CDR3 DNA reads TGTGCCAGCAGCTTACGGACAGGGGGGCCCAATGAGCAGTTCTTC. Looking up the rest from reference TRBV7-9 and TRBJ2-1 gives the full variable domain: DTGVSQNPRHKITKRGQNVTFRCDPISEHNRLYWYRQTLGQGPEFLTYFQNEAQLEKSRLLSDRFSAERPKGSFSTLEIQRTEQGDSAMYLCASSLRTGGPNEQFFGPGTRLTVL.

This chain connects TRBV13 to TRBJ1-2; 10 nucleotides agree with TRBD1. Trimming removed 3 bases from V and 8 bases from J; junction bases left unmatched: 6. Germline V gene data show CDR1 as PRHDT and CDR2 as FYEKMQ (reference sequence). The CDR3 length is 14 residues. The CDR3 loop reads CASSLDRGYLGYTF. CDR3 nucleotides: TGTGCCAGCAGCTTGGACAGGGGGTATTTGGGCTACACCTTC.

The rearrangement links TRBV7-2 to TRBJ1-2; D is uncertain. Germline assignment: CDR1 SGHTA and CDR2 FQGNSA. Trimming left V 5 bases short and J 4 bases short, with 11 bases between. The CDR3 sequence is 13 residues long. CDR3 protein: CASSQDGLYGYTF. CDR3 in DNA: TGTGCCAGCAGCCAAGATGGGCTCTATGGCTACACCTTC.

The V gene is TRBV24-1, the J gene TRBJ1-5; no definite D call. Trimming removed 2 bases from V and 3 bases from J, with 7 bases in between. CDR3 length equals 14 residues. Per germline, CDR1 KGHDR and CDR2 SFDVKD. The DNA of the CDR3 is TGTGCCACCAGTGATTCGCAGGTCAATCAGCCCCAGCATTTT. Its protein product is CATSDSQVNQPQHF.

The chain employs TRBV29-1 and TRBJ1-2; unclear D gene. The V end lost 3 bases, the J end lost 3 bases, and 5 bases lay between the germline ends. The CDR3 spans 11 residues. Germline V CDR1 and CDR2: SQVTM, ANQGSEA. CDR3 sequence: CSVEIDYGYTF. Written as DNA, the CDR3 is TGCAGCGTTGAGATCGACTATGGCTACACCTTC.

The chain is built from TRBV5-4 and TRBJ1-2; the D gene is possibly TRBD1 (6 bases). Germline-derived CDR1 and CDR2 are SGHNT and YYREEE (reference sequence). Trimming pared 3 bases from V and 8 bases from J, leaving 14 bases between. The CDR3 is 13 residues long. As DNA, the CDR3 is TGTGCCAGCAGCTCATTCTCAGGGGTAGGCTACACCTTC. It specifies CASSSFSGVGYTF.

The V call is TRBV12-3 or TRBV12-4, the J call TRBJ1-1; 10 bases agree with TRBD1. The CDR3 has 13 amino acids. V lost 6 bases, J lost 8 bases, and 6 bases stayed unmatched. The CDR3 DNA reads TGTGCCAGCAGAAAAGGGACAGGGGAAGAAGCTTTCTTT. Protein product: CASRKGTGEEAFF.

This chain links TRBV7-9 with TRBJ1-2; TRBD1 matches at 8 bases. Trimming removed 5 bases from V and 6 bases from J; junction bases left unmatched: 8. The CDR3 spans 14 residues. Germline CDR1 is SEHNR and CDR2 is FQNEAQ (reference sequence). CDR3: CASSPRDRRNGYTF. CDR3 in DNA: TGTGCCAGCAGCCCTCGGGACAGGCGGAATGGCTACACCTTC. The full variable domain, its missing parts supplied by reference TRBV7-9 and TRBJ1-2, is DTGVSQNPRHKITKRGQNVTFRCDPISEHNRLYWYRQTLGQGPEFLTYFQNEAQLEKSRLLSDRFSAERPKGSFSTLEIQRTEQGDSAMYLCASSPRDRRNGYTFGSGTRLTVV.

This chain uses TRBV6-5 with TRBJ2-3; a weak D match, TRBD2 (5 bases). V shed 8 bases and J shed 0 bases, with 15 bases lying between them. The CDR3 extends over 15 amino acids. CDR1 MNHEY and CDR2 SVGAGI come from the germline V gene. The CDR3 is CASLEGGLSTDTQYF. The CDR3 DNA follows: TGTGCCAGCTTAGAAGGAGGCCTTAGCACAGATACGCAGTATTTT.

This clone came up once. This rearrangement joins TRBV12-3 or TRBV12-4 to TRBJ1-1, with unresolved D. The V gene lost 1 base and the J gene lost 11 bases, with 14 bases spanning the gap. This CDR3 comprises 13 residues. The CDR3 protein is CASSLGQPRGAFF. The CDR3 DNA reads TGTGCCAGCAGTTTAGGGCAGCCTAGAGGGGCTTTCTTT.

This clone was counted between two and nine times. The chain links TRBV30 to TRBJ1-5; unclear D gene. Germline loops: CDR1 GTSNPN, CDR2 SVGIG (reference sequence). The V and J ends lost 1 base and 5 bases respectively, with 9 bases between them. The CDR3 spans 13 residues. The CDR3 DNA sequence: TGTGCCTGGAGTGGTACGGGATATCAGCCCCAGCATTTT. This sequence encodes CAWSGTGYQPQHF.

J is TRBJ2-1 and V is TRBV27, with TRBD1 matching 7 bases. Unmatched junction bases numbered 7, after V lost 5 bases and J lost 3 bases. The V gene's germline CDR1 is MNHEY and CDR2 SMNVEV (reference sequence). This CDR3 spans 15 amino acids. The DNA of the CDR3 is TGTGCCAGCAGTCCTACCGACAGGGACTACAATGAGCAGTTCTTC. Translating it yields CASSPTDRDYNEQFF.

CDR3: CASSQRQGLNTGELFF. The CDR3 DNA is TGCGCCAGCAGCCAGAGACAGGGCTTGAACACCGGGGAGCTGTTTTTT. This sequence joins TRBV4-3 and TRBJ2-2; TRBD1 matches 7 bases. The CDR3 length is 16 residues. V lost 3 bases to trimming and J lost 1 base; unmatched junction nucleotides: 5. Germline assignment: CDR1 LGHNA and CDR2 YSLEER.

The chain couples TRBV30 to TRBJ2-7; possibly TRBD2 for D (5 bases). The CDR3 has 14 residues. Germline V gene sequence: CDR1 GTSNPN, CDR2 SVGIG (reference sequence). V dropped 4 bases and J dropped 9 bases, with 22 bases sitting between them. For the CDR3, the DNA is TGTGCCTGGACCCCGGCGGGTGGGAGTCGTACGCAGTACTTC. This encodes CAWTPAGGSRTQYF.

The chain recombines TRBV7-9 with TRBJ1-2; D remains unclear. Trimming took 6 bases from V and 1 from J, leaving 15 bases between them. The germline CDR1 and CDR2 sequences are SEHNR and FQNEAQ (reference sequence). This CDR3 comprises 15 residues. CDR3 sequence (DNA): TGTGCCAGCAGGTACGGGTCTGGAATTAACTATGGCTACACCTTC. Translating gives CASRYGSGINYGYTF.